Sequencing of this T cell receptor (beta chain) was carried out in a study of vaccination effects on CD4 cells after COVID-19. The ViraFEST assay expanded antigen-specific CD4+ T cells with viral peptide pools before sequencing. With approximately ten days of culture completed, CD4+ T cells were isolated. IL-2 at 10 IU/ml and peptides at 7.5 to 10 ug/ml were added to cultured PBMC, fewer than 2.5 million per well. Researchers swapped half the medium for IL-2 medium on both days 3 and 7. The length of the CDR3 is 12 residues. Trimming shortened V by 6 bases and J by 2 bases, and 6 bases separated the two germline ends. Germline V gives CDR1 WSHSY, CDR2 SAAADI. A remark on this clone: Antigen specificity is unknown.

Method: immunoSEQ multiplex PCR; TCRdb's copy keeps in-frame clones and lacks some. The profile covers under 85,000 clones, with roughly 80% appearing a single time and approximately 2% taken by the ten largest. This clonotype was sampled from a human donor who received a COVID-19 vaccine. The chain has TRBV10-2 and TRBJ2-3; D call uncertain. Material: CD4+ T cells from PBMCs cultured with HCoV-229E spike peptides, obtained before COVID-19 vaccination. The CDR3 sequence is CASSATTDTQYF. Here the CDR3 DNA reads TGCGCCAGCAGCGCTACCACAGATACGCAGTATTTT.